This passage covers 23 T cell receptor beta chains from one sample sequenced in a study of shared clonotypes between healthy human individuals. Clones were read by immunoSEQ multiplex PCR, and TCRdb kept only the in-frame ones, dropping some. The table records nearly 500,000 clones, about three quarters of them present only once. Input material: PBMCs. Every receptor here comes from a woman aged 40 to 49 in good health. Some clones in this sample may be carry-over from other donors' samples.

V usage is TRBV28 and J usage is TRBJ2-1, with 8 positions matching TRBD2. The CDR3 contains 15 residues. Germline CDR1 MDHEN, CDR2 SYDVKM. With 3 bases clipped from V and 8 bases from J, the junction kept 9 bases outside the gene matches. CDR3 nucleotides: TGTGCCAGCAGTTTTGCAGCGGGAGATTCCGATGAGCAGTTCTTC. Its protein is CASSFAAGDSDEQFF.

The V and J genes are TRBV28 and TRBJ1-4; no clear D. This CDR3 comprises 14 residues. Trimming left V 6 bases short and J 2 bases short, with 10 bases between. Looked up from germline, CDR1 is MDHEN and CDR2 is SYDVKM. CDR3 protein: CASRTGSTNEKLFF. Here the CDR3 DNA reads TGTGCCAGCAGGACCGGTTCTACTAATGAAAAACTGTTTTTT.

The CDR3 DNA sequence: TGCAGCGCTGACCCGACAGGGCCGACCACAGATACGCAGTATTTT. Its translation: CSADPTGPTTDTQYF. The chain joins TRBV29-1 to TRBJ2-3; 7 bases match TRBD1. The V segment lost 7 bases and the J segment 2 bases; nucleotides outside the gene matches: 12. The CDR3 runs to 15 residues. Germline V lookup: CDR1 SQVTM, CDR2 ANQGSEA.

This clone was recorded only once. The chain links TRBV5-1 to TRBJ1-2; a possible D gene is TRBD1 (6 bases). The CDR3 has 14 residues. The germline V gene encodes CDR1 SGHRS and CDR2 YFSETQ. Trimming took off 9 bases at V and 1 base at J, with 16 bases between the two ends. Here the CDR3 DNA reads TGCGCCACTTATGAGGGGGGCTTTAACTATGGCTACACCTTC. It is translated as CATYEGGFNYGYTF.

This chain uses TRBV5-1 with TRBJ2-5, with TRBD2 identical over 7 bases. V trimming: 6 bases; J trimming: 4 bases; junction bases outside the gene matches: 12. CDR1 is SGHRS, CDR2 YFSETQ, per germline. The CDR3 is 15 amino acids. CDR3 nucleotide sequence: TGCGCCAGCACCAACCAGCGGGGCCTGGGAGAGACCCAGTACTTC. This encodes CASTNQRGLGETQYF. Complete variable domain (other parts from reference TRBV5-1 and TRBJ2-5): KAGVTQTPRYLIKTRGQQVTLSCSPISGHRSVSWYQQTPGQGLQFLFEYFSETQRNKGNFPGRFSGRQFSNSRSEMNVSTLELGDSALYLCASTNQRGLGETQYFGPGTRLLVL.

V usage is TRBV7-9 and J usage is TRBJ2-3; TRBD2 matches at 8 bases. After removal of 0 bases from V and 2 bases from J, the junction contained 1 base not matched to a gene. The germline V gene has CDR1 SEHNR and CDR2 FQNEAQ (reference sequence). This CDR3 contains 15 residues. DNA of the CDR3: TGTGCCAGCAGCTTAGCAGCGGGAGTCACAGATACGCAGTATTTT. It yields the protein CASSLAAGVTDTQYF.

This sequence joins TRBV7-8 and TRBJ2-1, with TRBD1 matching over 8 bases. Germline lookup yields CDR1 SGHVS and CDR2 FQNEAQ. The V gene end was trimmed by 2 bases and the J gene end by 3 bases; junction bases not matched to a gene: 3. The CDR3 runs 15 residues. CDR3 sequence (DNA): TGTGCCAGCAGCTTACCGGGACAGGTCTACAATGAGCAGTTCTTC. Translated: CASSLPGQVYNEQFF.

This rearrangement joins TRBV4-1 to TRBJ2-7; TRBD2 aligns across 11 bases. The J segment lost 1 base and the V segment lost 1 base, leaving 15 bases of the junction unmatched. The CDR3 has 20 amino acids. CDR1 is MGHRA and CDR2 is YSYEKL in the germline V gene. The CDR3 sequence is CASSQGPAGTSGKNSYEQYF. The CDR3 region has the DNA TGCGCCAGCAGCCAAGGACCGGCCGGGACTAGCGGAAAAAATTCCTACGAGCAGTACTTC.

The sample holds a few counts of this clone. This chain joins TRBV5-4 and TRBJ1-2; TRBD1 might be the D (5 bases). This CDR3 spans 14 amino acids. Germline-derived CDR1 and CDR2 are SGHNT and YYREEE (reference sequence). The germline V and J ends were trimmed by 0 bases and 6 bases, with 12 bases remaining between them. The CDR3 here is CASSLAGEGHGYTF. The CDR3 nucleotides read TGTGCCAGCAGCTTGGCGGGGGAGGGACATGGCTACACCTTC.

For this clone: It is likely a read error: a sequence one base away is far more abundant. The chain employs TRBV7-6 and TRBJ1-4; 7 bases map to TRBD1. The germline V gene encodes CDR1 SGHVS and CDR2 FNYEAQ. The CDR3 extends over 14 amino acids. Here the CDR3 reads CAGSLRGPNEKLFF. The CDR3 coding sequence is TGTGCCGGCAGCTTAAGGGGGCCTAATGAAAAACTGTTTTTT.

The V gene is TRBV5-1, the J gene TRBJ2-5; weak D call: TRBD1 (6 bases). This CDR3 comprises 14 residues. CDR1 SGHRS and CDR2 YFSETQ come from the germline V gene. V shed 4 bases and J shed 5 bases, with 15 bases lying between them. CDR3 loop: CASSIGQTTETQYF. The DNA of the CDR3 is TGCGCCAGCAGCATCGGACAGACTACGGAGACCCAGTACTTC.

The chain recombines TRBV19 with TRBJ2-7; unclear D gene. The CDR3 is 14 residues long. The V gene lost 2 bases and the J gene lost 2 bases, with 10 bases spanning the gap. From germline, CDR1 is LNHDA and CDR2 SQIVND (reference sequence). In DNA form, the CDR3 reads TGTGCCAGTAGTATAACATGGCAAACCTACGAGCAGTACTTC. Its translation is CASSITWQTYEQYF.

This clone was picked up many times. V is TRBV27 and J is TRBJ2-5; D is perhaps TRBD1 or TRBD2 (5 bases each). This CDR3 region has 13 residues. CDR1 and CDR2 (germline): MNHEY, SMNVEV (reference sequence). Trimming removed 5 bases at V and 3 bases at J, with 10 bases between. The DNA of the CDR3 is TGTGCCAGCAGTCCCCGGGACGAAGAGACCCAGTACTTC. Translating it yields CASSPRDEETQYF.

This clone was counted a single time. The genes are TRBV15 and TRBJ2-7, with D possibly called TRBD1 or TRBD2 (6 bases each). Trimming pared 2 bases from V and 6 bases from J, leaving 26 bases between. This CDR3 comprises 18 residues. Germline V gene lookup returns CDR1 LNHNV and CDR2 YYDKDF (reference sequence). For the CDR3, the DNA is TGTGCCACCAGCAGACCCCAGGGTACAGGGACTGGGATGGGCGAGCAGTACTTC. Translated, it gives CATSRPQGTGTGMGEQYF. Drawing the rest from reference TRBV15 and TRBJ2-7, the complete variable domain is DAMVIQNPRYQVTQFGKPVTLSCSQTLNHNVMYWYQQKSSQAPKLLFHYYDKDFNNEADTPDNFQSRRPNTSFCFLDIRSPGLGDTAMYLCATSRPQGTGTGMGEQYFGPGTRLTVT.

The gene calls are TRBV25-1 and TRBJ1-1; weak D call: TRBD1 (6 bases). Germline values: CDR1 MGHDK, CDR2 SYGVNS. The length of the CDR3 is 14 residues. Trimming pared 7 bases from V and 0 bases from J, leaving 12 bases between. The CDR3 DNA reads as TGTGCCAGCAAACACGGACAGATGAACACTGAAGCTTTCTTT. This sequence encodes CASKHGQMNTEAFF.

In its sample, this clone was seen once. The CDR3 DNA reads TGTGCCAGCAGCGTAGTGGGTAACTATGGCTACACCTTC. It is translated as CASSVVGNYGYTF. The chain links TRBV9 to TRBJ1-2; D gene unclear. The CDR3 sequence is 13 residues long. Germline V gene sequence: CDR1 SGDLS, CDR2 YYNGEE. V shed 0 bases and J shed 1 base, with 4 bases lying between them.

CDR3 sequence (DNA): TGTGCCAGCAGCTTAGGCTGGGCTTCTCAGCCCCAGCATTTT. It is translated as CASSLGWASQPQHF. This chain links TRBV7-2 with TRBJ1-5, with D unresolved. V lost 1 base and J 6 bases, leaving 10 bases between the germline ends. The CDR3 has 14 residues. Per the germline V gene, CDR1 is SGHTA and CDR2 is FQGNSA.

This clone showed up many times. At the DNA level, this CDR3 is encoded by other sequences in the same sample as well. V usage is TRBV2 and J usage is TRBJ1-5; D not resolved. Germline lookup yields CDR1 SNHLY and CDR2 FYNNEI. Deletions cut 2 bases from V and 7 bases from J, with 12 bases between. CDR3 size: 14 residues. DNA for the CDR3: TGTGCCAGCAGTGAAACGTTGTCGGCGCAGCCCCAGCATTTT. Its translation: CASSETLSAQPQHF.

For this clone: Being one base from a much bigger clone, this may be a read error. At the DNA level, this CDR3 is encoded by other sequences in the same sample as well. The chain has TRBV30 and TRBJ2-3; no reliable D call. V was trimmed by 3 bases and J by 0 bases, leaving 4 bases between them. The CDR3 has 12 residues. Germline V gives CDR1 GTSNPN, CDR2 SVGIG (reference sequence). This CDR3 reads CAWSGSTDTQYF. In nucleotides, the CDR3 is TGTGCCTGGAGCGGAAGCACAGATACGCAGTATTTT.

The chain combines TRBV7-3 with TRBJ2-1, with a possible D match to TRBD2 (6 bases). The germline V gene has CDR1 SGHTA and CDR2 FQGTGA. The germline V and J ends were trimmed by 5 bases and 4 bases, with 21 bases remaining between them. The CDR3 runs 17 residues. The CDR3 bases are TGTGCCAGCAGCCTATCGCCGTCTAGCGTCGCATACAATGAGCAGTTCTTC. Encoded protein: CASSLSPSSVAYNEQFF.

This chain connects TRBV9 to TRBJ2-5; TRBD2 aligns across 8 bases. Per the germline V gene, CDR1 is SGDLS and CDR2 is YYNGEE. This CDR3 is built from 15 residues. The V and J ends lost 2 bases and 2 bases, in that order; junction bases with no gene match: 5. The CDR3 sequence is CASSVALAGQETQYF. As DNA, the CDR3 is TGTGCCAGCAGCGTGGCGCTAGCGGGTCAAGAGACCCAGTACTTC.

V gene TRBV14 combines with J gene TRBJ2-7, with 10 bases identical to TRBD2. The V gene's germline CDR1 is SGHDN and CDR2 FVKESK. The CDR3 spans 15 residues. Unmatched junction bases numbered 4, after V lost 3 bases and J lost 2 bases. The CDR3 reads CASSQLAGGPYEQYF. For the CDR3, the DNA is TGTGCCAGCAGCCAGTTAGCGGGAGGACCCTACGAGCAGTACTTC. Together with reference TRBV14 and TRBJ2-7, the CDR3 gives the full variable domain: EAGVTQFPSHSVIEKGQTVTLRCDPISGHDNLYWYRRVMGKEIKFLLHFVKESKQDESGMPNNRFLAERTGGTYSTLKVQPAELEDSGVYFCASSQLAGGPYEQYFGPGTRLTVT.

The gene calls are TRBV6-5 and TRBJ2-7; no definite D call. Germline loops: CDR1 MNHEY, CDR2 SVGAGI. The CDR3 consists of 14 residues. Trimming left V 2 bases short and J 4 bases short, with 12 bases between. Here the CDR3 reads CASSYGGDSYEQYF. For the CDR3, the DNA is TGTGCCAGCAGTTACGGTGGTGATTCGTACGAGCAGTACTTC.